The rows below give T cell receptor beta chains drawn from one sample of a study of T cell responses to AZD1222 COVID-19 vaccine. Data came from immunoSEQ multiplex PCR; TCRdb stores just in-frame clones and leaves some out. The table shows about 120,000 clones, with about 79% occurring only once. Specimen: peripheral blood, collected 28 days after the second AZD1222 dose. These receptors were obtained from an adult who received the AZD1222 COVID-19 vaccine. The CDR3 runs from the conserved cysteine through the conserved F or W. A D gene is named only where the DNA matches it firmly. Some rows mark clone size as missing; the rest say once, few, many or name a class of expanded clone.

V gene	J gene	D gene	clone size	CDR3 DNA	CDR3 protein
TRBV19	TRBJ1-3	NA	few	TGTGCCAGTAGTATCCTGGGGGCTGGAAACACCATATATTTT	CASSILGAGNTIYF
TRBV6-5	TRBJ2-1	NA	NA	TGTGCCAGCAGCCCCAGGGGAGGCAACAATGAGCAGTTCTTC	CASSPRGGNNEQFF
TRBV7-8	TRBJ1-1	NA	NA	TGTGCCAGCAGCCCCGCAGGGAATGAAGCTTTCTTT	CASSPAGNEAFF
TRBV4-3	TRBJ1-6	NA	NA	TGCGCCAGCAGCCAAGATCAGGCAGGACGGAATTCACCCCTCCACTTT	CASSQDQAGRNSPLHF
TRBV4-2	TRBJ1-2	NA	NA	TGTGCCAGCAGCCAAGATTGGAGCGATGGGGGCTATGGCTACACCTTC	CASSQDWSDGGYGYTF
TRBV9	TRBJ2-1	NA	NA	TGTGCCAGCAGCGTAGGGACTGGAAACAATGAGCAGTTCTTC	CASSVGTGNNEQFF
TRBV28	TRBJ2-3	TRBD2	NA	TGTGCCAGCATCGTCGGGGGGGAAACTAGCACAGATACGCAGTATTTT	CASIVGGETSTDTQYF
TRBV5-1	TRBJ2-5	NA	NA	TGCGCCAGCAGACTCTTTCCGGGGCAAGAGACCCAGTACTTC	CASRLFPGQETQYF
TRBV29-1	TRBJ1-4	NA	NA	TGCAGCGTTGGAGCAACTAATGAAAAACTGTTTTTT	CSVGATNEKLFF
TRBV28	TRBJ2-7	NA	once	TGTGCCATCTCTGGCTCCTACGAGCAGTACTTC	CAISGSYEQYF
TRBV9	TRBJ1-3	NA	NA	TGTGCCAGCAGCGTGATATTGGGGGACACCATATATTTT	CASSVILGDTIYF
TRBV6-5	TRBJ1-4	TRBD1	once	TGTGCCAGCAGAAGACAGGGTCTAGTTGAAAAACTGTTTTTT	CASRRQGLVEKLFF
TRBV6-9	TRBJ2-1	NA	NA	TGTGCCAGCAGCCCCCGACAGAGCTCCTACAATGAGCAGTTCTTC	CASSPRQSSYNEQFF
TRBV7-9	TRBJ2-3	NA	NA	TGTGCCAGCAACAGATTGGGGATGGGGCTCGGCACAGATACGCAGTATTTT	CASNRLGMGLGTDTQYF
TRBV18	TRBJ1-5	NA	NA	TGTGCCAGCTCCCGAAAAGAAGGCAGGGATCAGCCCCAGCATTTT	CASSRKEGRDQPQHF
TRBV15	TRBJ1-5	NA	NA	TGTGCCACCAGCAGAGGGCCGTATCAGCCCCAGCATTTT	CATSRGPYQPQHF
TRBV10-2	TRBJ1-1	NA	once	TGCGCCAGCAGTGATATGCACTTACAGGGGAACACTGAAGCTTTCTTT	CASSDMHLQGNTEAFF
TRBV28	TRBJ2-4	TRBD2	NA	TGTGCCAGCAGTTTACAGGGACTAGCAAGGGGTTTGGGCAAAAACATTCAGTACTTC	CASSLQGLARGLGKNIQYF
TRBV24-1	TRBJ1-2	NA	NA	TGTGCCACCAGTGATGGGTATGGCTACACCTTC	CATSDGYGYTF
TRBV7-9	TRBJ2-7	TRBD2	NA	TGTGCCAGCAGCTCACCGGGACTAGCGGGCTACGAGCAGTACTTC	CASSSPGLAGYEQYF
TRBV28	TRBJ1-1	NA	few	TGTGCCAGCAGTTTAGGGGGATCGGGGACCTTGGGGAACACTGAAGCTTTCTTT	CASSLGGSGTLGNTEAFF
TRBV24-1	TRBJ1-4	NA	once	TGTGCCACCAGTGATGGGGGAAGTGCAACTAATGAAAAACTGTTTTTT	CATSDGGSATNEKLFF
TRBV29-1	TRBJ2-7	TRBD2	NA	TGCAGCGTGGACCCGGGGGGGAGCTACGAGCAGTACTTC	CSVDPGGSYEQYF
TRBV7-3	TRBJ2-3	NA	NA	TGTGCCAGCACCATTACAGGGTTGACAGATACGCAGTATTTT	CASTITGLTDTQYF
TRBV4-1	TRBJ1-5	TRBD1	NA	TGCGCCAGCAGCCGCTCCGCCGGGACAGGGGGTGGGCCCCAGCATTTT	CASSRSAGTGGGPQHF
TRBV5-3	TRBJ1-1	TRBD1	NA	TGTGCCAGAAGCTTGCAAGGACAGGGGCCCCCGGAGGGCACTGAAGCTTTCTTT	CARSLQGQGPPEGTEAFF
TRBV10-3	TRBJ2-7	NA	few	TGTGCCATCAGGGACAGTCCCTACGAGCAGTACTTC	CAIRDSPYEQYF
TRBV6-2/TRBV6-3	TRBJ2-5	NA	NA	TGTGCCAGCAGTTCACCATCCTTGGGGCAAGAGACCCAGTACTTC	CASSSPSLGQETQYF
TRBV18	TRBJ2-1	NA	NA	TGTGCCAGCTCAGCCTCCACTAGTTACAATGAGCAGTTCTTC	CASSASTSYNEQFF
TRBV7-8	TRBJ1-2	NA	NA	TGTGCCAGCAGCCAACGGGTCCGAGGAGACTACACCTTC	CASSQRVRGDYTF
TRBV29-1	TRBJ2-7	NA	NA	TGCAGCGTTGGTTGGGACGGATTCTACGAGCAGTACTTC	CSVGWDGFYEQYF
TRBV5-1	TRBJ2-3	TRBD2	NA	TGCGCCAGCAGCTCCCGACTAGCGGGGACAGATACGCAGTATTTT	CASSSRLAGTDTQYF
TRBV9	TRBJ1-1	NA	NA	TGTGCCAGCAGCGTAGATCTCTCCGGCACTGAAGCTTTCTTT	CASSVDLSGTEAFF
TRBV19	TRBJ1-5	NA	NA	TGTGCCAGTAGTAGCAGGGCGGCAGGGGCGCAGCCCCAGCATTTT	CASSSRAAGAQPQHF
TRBV11-2	TRBJ1-4	NA	once	TGTGCCAGCAGCTCTATCCCGGGTAAACAGGGAGAAAAACTGTTTTTT	CASSSIPGKQGEKLFF
TRBV10-3	TRBJ1-5	TRBD1	NA	TGTGCCATCAGCTCCGGGACAGGGGATGATAGCAATCAGCCCCAGCATTTT	CAISSGTGDDSNQPQHF
TRBV30	TRBJ2-2	NA	once	TGTGCCTGGGACAGTCACTCGAACACCGGGGAGCTGTTTTTT	CAWDSHSNTGELFF
TRBV11-2	TRBJ1-4	TRBD1	NA	TGTGCCAGCAGCTTCGAGGGACAGGGGGGCGAAAAACTGTTTTTT	CASSFEGQGGEKLFF
TRBV28	TRBJ1-2	TRBD1	NA	TGTGCCAGCCTCCTCAAAGGGGGCAAACGGACGGGCTATGGCTACACCTTC	CASLLKGGKRTGYGYTF
TRBV7-8	TRBJ1-2	NA	NA	TGTGCCAGCAGCTTAGGCGGGCTCCGGGAGGGCTACACCTTC	CASSLGGLREGYTF
TRBV5-1	TRBJ2-5	NA	NA	TGCGCCAGCAGCCATCGGGGCCCAGAGAAAGAGACCCAGTACTTC	CASSHRGPEKETQYF
TRBV28	TRBJ1-2	NA	NA	TGTGCCAGCAGTTCCCCCGCCGAAACACTTAACTATGGCTACACCTTC	CASSSPAETLNYGYTF
TRBV9	TRBJ1-2	NA	NA	TGTGCCAGCAGCGCAAACTATGGCTACACCTTC	CASSANYGYTF
TRBV9	TRBJ2-5	NA	NA	TGTGCCAGCAGCGTAGAAGGGCAGCAAGAGACCCAGTACTTC	CASSVEGQQETQYF
TRBV4-3	TRBJ1-2	TRBD1	NA	TGCGCCAGCAGCCAAGCGGGGACAGTTACCCTCTATGGCTACACCTTC	CASSQAGTVTLYGYTF
TRBV7-6	TRBJ1-1	TRBD1	NA	TGTGCCAGCAGCCAACTTCAGGGGGGGGGCACTGAAGCTTTCTTT	CASSQLQGGGTEAFF
TRBV7-9	TRBJ2-5	TRBD2	NA	TGTGCCAGCAGCTCGATCCGGACTAGCGGGGGGCCGGGAGAGACCCAGTACTTC	CASSSIRTSGGPGETQYF
TRBV10-3	TRBJ2-3	NA	NA	TGTGCCATCAGTGAGGAAGGGTACACAGATACGCAGTATTTT	CAISEEGYTDTQYF
TRBV7-2	TRBJ2-3	NA	NA	TGTGCCAGCAGCTTAGTTAGAGGGGCAGATACGCAGTATTTT	CASSLVRGADTQYF
TRBV6-5	TRBJ2-1	TRBD2	NA	TGTGCCAGCAGTTCGGGACTAGCGAGGTACAATGAGCAGTTCTTC	CASSSGLARYNEQFF
TRBV28	TRBJ2-2	NA	NA	TGTGCCAGCAGCCTGCTCTCGGGCCCCGGGGAGCTGTTTTTT	CASSLLSGPGELFF
TRBV7-3	TRBJ2-1	NA	once	TGTGCCAGCAGCTTAAACTTATACAATGAGCAGTTCTTC	CASSLNLYNEQFF
TRBV25-1	TRBJ2-7	TRBD1	NA	TGTGCCAGCAGTGAAATGGGGACAGGGTTCGACGAGCAGTACTTC	CASSEMGTGFDEQYF
TRBV3-1/TRBV3-2	TRBJ2-2	TRBD2	NA	TGTGCCAGCAGCGAACGACTAGCTGTCGCCGGGGAGCTGTTTTTT	CASSERLAVAGELFF
TRBV19	TRBJ2-7	TRBD2	NA	TGTGCCAGTAGTATAGCTGCTAGCGGACGCTACGAGCAGTACTTC	CASSIAASGRYEQYF
TRBV6-5	TRBJ1-3	NA	NA	TGTGCCAGCAAAAGGGGATCTTCTGGAAACACCATATATTTT	CASKRGSSGNTIYF
TRBV24-1	TRBJ1-4	TRBD1	NA	TGTGCCACCAGTGATCCCGGGACAGGGGGGGAAAAACTGTTTTTT	CATSDPGTGGEKLFF